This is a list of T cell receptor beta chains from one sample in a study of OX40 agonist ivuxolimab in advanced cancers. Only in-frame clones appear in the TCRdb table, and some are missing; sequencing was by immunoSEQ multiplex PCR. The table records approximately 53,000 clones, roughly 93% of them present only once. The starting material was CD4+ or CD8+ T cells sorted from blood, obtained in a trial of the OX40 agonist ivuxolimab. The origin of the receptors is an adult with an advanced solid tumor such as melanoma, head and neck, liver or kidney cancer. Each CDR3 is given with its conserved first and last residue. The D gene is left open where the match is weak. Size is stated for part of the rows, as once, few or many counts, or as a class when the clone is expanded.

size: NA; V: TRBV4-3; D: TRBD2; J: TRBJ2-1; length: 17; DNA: TGCGCCAGCAGCCAAGATGGTACAGCGGGAGGGTACAATGAGCAGTTCTTC; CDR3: CASSQDGTAGGYNEQFF
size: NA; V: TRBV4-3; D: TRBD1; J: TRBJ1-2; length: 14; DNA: TGCGCCAGCAGCCCCCGACAGGGGGGCTATGGCTACACCTTC; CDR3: CASSPRQGGYGYTF
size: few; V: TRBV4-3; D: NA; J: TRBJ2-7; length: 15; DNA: TGCGCCAGCAGCCAAGAGGCCCCAGGCCCTTACGAGCAGTACTTC; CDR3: CASSQEAPGPYEQYF
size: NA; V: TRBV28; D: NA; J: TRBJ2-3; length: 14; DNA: TGTGCCAGCAGTCGGGCGGCTAGCACAGATACGCAGTATTTT; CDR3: CASSRAASTDTQYF
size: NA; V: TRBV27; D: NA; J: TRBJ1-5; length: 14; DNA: TGTGCCAGCAGTTTCACAGGGCAGGGCCAGCCCCAGCATTTT; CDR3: CASSFTGQGQPQHF
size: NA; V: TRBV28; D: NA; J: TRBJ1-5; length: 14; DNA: TGTGCCAGCAGTTTTTTGGGGTCGTCTCAGCCCCAGCATTTT; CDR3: CASSFLGSSQPQHF
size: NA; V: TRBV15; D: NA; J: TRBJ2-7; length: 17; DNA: TGTGCCACCAGCAGACTCAACCCAGGTGACTACGCCTACGAGCAGTACTTC; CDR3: CATSRLNPGDYAYEQYF
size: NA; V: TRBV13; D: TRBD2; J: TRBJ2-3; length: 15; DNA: TGTGCCAGCAGCTTCGGACTAGGGGTGGCAGATACGCAGTATTTT; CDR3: CASSFGLGVADTQYF
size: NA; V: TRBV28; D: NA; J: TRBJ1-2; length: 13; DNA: TGTGCCAGCAGTTTCTCATCTGATTATGGCTACACCTTC; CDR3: CASSFSSDYGYTF
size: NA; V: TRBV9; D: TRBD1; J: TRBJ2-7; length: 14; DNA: TGTGCCAGCAGCGCGGGACAGCAATTCTACGAGCAGTACTTC; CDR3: CASSAGQQFYEQYF
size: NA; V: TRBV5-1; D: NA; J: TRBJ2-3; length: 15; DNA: TGCGCCAGCAGCCCGGTCGGGGTGGGGCCTGATACGCAGTATTTT; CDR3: CASSPVGVGPDTQYF
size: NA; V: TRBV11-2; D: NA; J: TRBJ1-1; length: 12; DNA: TGTGCCAGCAACGCGGAGAACACTGAAGCTTTCTTT; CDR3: CASNAENTEAFF
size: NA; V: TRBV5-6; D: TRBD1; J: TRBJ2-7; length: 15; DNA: TGTGCCAGCAGCGCGAGTGGACAGGGAAGGTACGAGCAGTACTTC; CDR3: CASSASGQGRYEQYF
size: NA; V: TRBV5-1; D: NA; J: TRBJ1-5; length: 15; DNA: TGCGCCAGCAGCTTGTCAGGGGAAGGCAATCAGCCCCAGCATTTT; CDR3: CASSLSGEGNQPQHF
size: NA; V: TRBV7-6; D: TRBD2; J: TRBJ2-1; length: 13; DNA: TGTGCCAGCCGACTAGCGGCTAACAATGAGCAGTTCTTC; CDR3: CASRLAANNEQFF
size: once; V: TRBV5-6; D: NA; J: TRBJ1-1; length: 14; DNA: TGTGCCAGCAGCCCGGGACTGCAGGTAATGGCAGCTTTCTTT; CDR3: CASSPGLQVMAAFF
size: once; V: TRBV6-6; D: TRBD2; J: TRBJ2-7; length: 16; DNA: TGTGCCAGCAGTTATAACCCCCTAGCGGGAGTGTGGGAGCAGTACTTC; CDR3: CASSYNPLAGVWEQYF
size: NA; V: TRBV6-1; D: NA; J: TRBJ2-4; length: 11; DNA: TGTGCCAGCAAAACACCGGCCATTCAGTACTTC; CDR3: CASKTPAIQYF